These 20 T cell receptor beta chains were sequenced from one sample in a study of blood T cell repertoires in COVID-19. Libraries were prepared by immunoSEQ multiplex PCR; TCRdb keeps only in-frame clonotypes and omits some of them. The repertoire holds fewer than 350,000 clones, with approximately 91% as singletons. Source material: PBMCs or T cells enriched from blood (not recorded which). All receptors derive from a middle-aged woman with acute COVID-19.

This sequence joins TRBV21-1 and TRBJ1-2. TRBV21-1 constitutes a pseudogene. The length of the CDR3 is 13 residues. The CDR3 loop reads CASIAHGDWGYTF. CDR3 DNA: TGTGCCAGCATAGCGCATGGAGATTGGGGCTACACCTTC.

The CDR3 sequence: CAWTLNSPLHF. The CDR3 DNA is TGTGCCTGGACCCTTAATTCACCCCTCCACTTT. The rearrangement joins TRBV30 to TRBJ1-6, with no clear D. The length of the CDR3 is 11 residues. Germline CDR1 and CDR2: GTSNPN and SVGIG (reference sequence). The V end was cut by 4 bases, the J end by 6 bases, with 4 bases between.

The V and J genes are TRBV3-1 (or the pseudogene TRBV3-2) and TRBJ2-2; no reliable D call. The V end was cut by 6 bases, the J end by 4 bases, with 6 bases between. This CDR3 has 12 residues. Germline assignment: CDR1 LGHDT and CDR2 YNNKEL (reference sequence). CDR3 region: CASRTVTGELFF. CDR3 in DNA: TGTGCCAGCAGAACAGTCACCGGGGAGCTGTTTTTT.

The chain recombines TRBV7-3 with TRBJ1-1, with no clear D. Germline CDR1 SGHTA, CDR2 FQGTGA. The CDR3 is 13 amino acids. V was trimmed by 1 base and J by 5 bases, leaving 8 bases between them. The CDR3 loop is CASSLSGGTEAFF. The CDR3 coding sequence is TGTGCCAGCAGCTTAAGTGGAGGGACTGAAGCTTTCTTT.

J is TRBJ2-6 and V is TRBV6-5; D is perhaps TRBD2 (5 bases). The length of the CDR3 is 15 residues. V lost 6 bases and J 6 bases, leaving 15 bases between the germline ends. Germline CDR1 is MNHEY and CDR2 is SVGAGI. The CDR3 DNA reads as TGTGCCAGCAGAGAGTCCCCCGGGGTGGCCAACGTCCTGACTTTC. Translated: CASRESPGVANVLTF.

J is TRBJ2-1 and V is TRBV4-1; D is undetermined. The CDR3 consists of 13 residues. Germline values: CDR1 MGHRA, CDR2 YSYEKL. Between the trimmed V and J ends, which lost 5 bases and 2 bases, there was a span of 7 bases. The CDR3 loop is CASSYQTYNEQFF. The DNA for the CDR3 is TGCGCCAGCAGCTACCAGACCTACAATGAGCAGTTCTTC.

This clone has just one count. The rearrangement joins TRBV19 to TRBJ2-3; D may be TRBD2 (5 bases). The CDR3 loop spans 16 amino acids. Between the trimmed V and J ends, which lost 9 bases and 2 bases, there was a span of 21 bases. CDR1 LNHDA and CDR2 SQIVND come from the germline V gene (reference sequence). The CDR3 DNA follows: TGTGCCAGCAACCAACCTGGACTCGACCTCACAGATACGCAGTATTTT. Its protein product is CASNQPGLDLTDTQYF. The full variable domain, rest sourced from reference TRBV19 and TRBJ2-3, is DGGITQSPKYLFRKEGQNVTLSCEQNLNHDAMYWYRQDPGQGLRLIYYSQIVNDFQKGDIAEGYSVSREKKESFPLTVTSAQKNPTAFYLCASNQPGLDLTDTQYFGPGTRLTVL.

The rearrangement uses TRBV7-3 and TRBJ2-5; 8 bases map to TRBD1. V trimming: 2 bases; J trimming: 4 bases; junction bases outside the gene matches: 6. CDR3 size: 15 residues. Germline V gene data show CDR1 as SGHTA and CDR2 as FQGTGA. The CDR3: CASSLVGQAGETQYF. DNA for the CDR3: TGTGCCAGCAGCTTAGTGGGACAGGCGGGAGAGACCCAGTACTTC.

This sequence joins TRBV2 and TRBJ1-1; 9 bases are a match to TRBD1. Germline loops: CDR1 SNHLY, CDR2 FYNNEI. The CDR3 has 13 amino acids. The V segment lost 7 bases and the J segment 6 bases; nucleotides outside the gene matches: 6. The CDR3 coding sequence is TGTGCCAGCATCTGGGACAGGGCTTCTGAAGCTTTCTTT. Its protein is CASIWDRASEAFF.

The J gene is TRBJ1-2, the V gene TRBV9; 7 bases are shared with TRBD1. Germline values: CDR1 SGDLS, CDR2 YYNGEE. The CDR3 extends over 15 amino acids. After removal of 3 bases from V and 1 base from J, the junction contained 6 bases not matched to a gene. The CDR3 nucleotides read TGTGCCAGCAGCGACCGACAGGGTAGTAACTATGGCTACACCTTC. Its translation: CASSDRQGSNYGYTF.

The chain is built from TRBV6-5 and TRBJ2-1, with no clear D. Germline lookup yields CDR1 MNHEY and CDR2 SVGAGI. CDR3 length: 13 amino acids. V was cut by 9 bases and J by 4 bases, with 13 bases left in between. The CDR3 nucleotides read TGTGCCAGAGAGAACAGAGAGTACAATGAGCAGTTCTTC. Its protein is CARENREYNEQFF.

This chain connects TRBV24-1 to TRBJ2-7; 9 bases agree with TRBD2. The V and J ends lost 6 bases and 6 bases, in that order; junction bases with no gene match: 11. The CDR3 is 15 amino acids. Germline lookup yields CDR1 KGHDR and CDR2 SFDVKD. CDR3 protein: CATSSMRGGRLEQYF. The CDR3 DNA follows: TGTGCCACCAGTTCCATGCGGGGGGGGCGACTCGAGCAGTACTTC.

The chain links TRBV5-4 to TRBJ1-2; 8 bases map to TRBD1. The germline V gene has CDR1 SGHNT and CDR2 YYREEE (reference sequence). CDR3 length equals 13 residues. Trimming took 5 bases from V and 8 from J; bases not matched to a gene: 8. The CDR3 DNA follows: TGTGCCAGCAGTTCAGGGGGCGCGGGAGGCTACACCTTC. Translated: CASSSGGAGGYTF. The variable domain in full, with the rest retrieved from reference TRBV5-4 and TRBJ1-2, is ETGVTQSPTHLIKTRGQQVTLRCSSQSGHNTVSWYQQALGQGPQFIFQYYREEENGRGNFPPRFSGLQFPNYSSELNVNALELDDSALYLCASSSGGAGGYTFGSGTRLTVV.

V usage is TRBV2 and J usage is TRBJ1-5; TRBD1 might be the D (6 bases). Germline loops: CDR1 SNHLY, CDR2 FYNNEI. V was pared by 3 bases and J by 0 bases, with 6 bases between. The CDR3 has 14 amino acids. The CDR3 here is CASSDRGSNQPQHF. The CDR3 coding sequence is TGTGCCAGCAGTGACAGGGGTAGCAATCAGCCCCAGCATTTT. The whole variable domain, remainder taken from reference TRBV2 and TRBJ1-5, is EPEVTQTPSHQVTQMGQEVILRCVPISNHLYFYWYRQILGQKVEFLVSFYNNEISEKSEIFDDQFSVERPDGSNFTLKIRSTKLEDSAMYFCASSDRGSNQPQHFGDGTRLSIL.

The V call is TRBV10-3, the J call TRBJ1-2; the D gene is possibly TRBD1 (6 bases). Trimming took 4 bases from V and 0 from J, leaving 9 bases between them. Germline V CDR1 and CDR2: ENHRY, SYGVKD. The CDR3 is made up of 14 amino acids. CDR3 DNA: TGTGCCATCAGTGGGACAGATTCTAACTATGGCTACACCTTC. Amino acid sequence: CAISGTDSNYGYTF.

J is TRBJ2-2 and V is TRBV7-9; 10 bases align to TRBD2. Trimming at V came to 4 bases and at J to 5 bases, leaving 10 bases not matched to a gene. The CDR3 has 17 residues. Germline assignment: CDR1 SEHNR and CDR2 FQNEAQ (reference sequence). CDR3 DNA sequence: TGTGCCAGCAGCTCTTCTCTAGCGGGGGCCGGGACCGGGGAGCTGTTTTTT. As protein: CASSSSLAGAGTGELFF.

The genes are TRBV27 and TRBJ1-3; TRBD1 agrees at 7 bases. The germline gives CDR1 MNHEY, CDR2 SMNVEV (reference sequence). V shed 5 bases, J shed 0 bases, and the junction held 4 bases outside the gene matches. The CDR3 runs to 15 residues. This chain's CDR3 is CASSPRQGSGNTIYF. The CDR3 coding sequence is TGTGCCAGCAGTCCCCGACAGGGCTCTGGAAACACCATATATTTT.

A single count supports this clone. This chain joins TRBV7-9 and TRBJ1-1, with a possible D match to TRBD1 (6 bases). V lost 8 bases, J lost 0 bases, and 13 bases lay in between. Germline values: CDR1 SEHNR, CDR2 FQNEAQ (reference sequence). The CDR3 is 14 residues long. The CDR3 is CASSPGGVNTEAFF. CDR3 DNA sequence: TGTGCCAGCTCCCCGGGGGGCGTGAACACTGAAGCTTTCTTT. Full variable domain (outside the CDR3, taken from reference TRBV7-9 and TRBJ1-1): DTGVSQNPRHKITKRGQNVTFRCDPISEHNRLYWYRQTLGQGPEFLTYFQNEAQLEKSRLLSDRFSAERPKGSFSTLEIQRTEQGDSAMYLCASSPGGVNTEAFFGQGTRLTVV.

The rearrangement joins TRBV19 to TRBJ1-5, with D unresolved. The length of the CDR3 is 17 residues. Trimming shortened V by 1 base and J by 0 bases, and 13 bases separated the two germline ends. Looked up from germline, CDR1 is LNHDA and CDR2 is SQIVND (reference sequence). CDR3 bases: TGTGCCAGTAGTATAGTAGCGGCGACGGATAGCAATCAGCCCCAGCATTTT. This encodes CASSIVAATDSNQPQHF.

The chain combines TRBV2 with TRBJ1-5; TRBD1 matches 8 bases. Germline V gene sequence: CDR1 SNHLY, CDR2 FYNNEI. The trim removed 5 bases at V and 3 bases at J, leaving 3 bases unmatched. This CDR3 has 14 amino acids. CDR3 region: CASSPGQVNQPQHF. CDR3 DNA: TGTGCCAGCAGTCCGGGACAGGTCAATCAGCCCCAGCATTTT.